The 4 T cell receptor beta chains presented below share a single source sample, sequenced in a study of T-cell reconstitution after alpha-beta-depleted transplantation in children. This sample's TCRbeta library carried unique molecular identifier barcodes. TCRdb processed the PCR reads anew with MiXCR; each CDR3 protein has one entry. The top ten clones hold approximately 2% of a sample with 500,000 to 750,000 distinct CDR3 sequences, around 13% of them seen once. The sample here was PBMCs, mostly from graft donor cells, taken 360 days after TCRalphabeta/CD19-depleted stem cell transplant. Receptors originate from a male patient aged 5 to 17 who had a stem cell transplant for acute myeloid leukemia, so the T cells may come from the graft donor.

In its sample, this clonotype was seen a few times. This chain uses TRBV12-3 or TRBV12-4 with TRBJ2-3; TRBD1 matches at 7 bases. V was pared by 6 bases and J by 3 bases, with 12 bases of the junction left unmatched. The CDR3 is 16 amino acids. The CDR3 is CASRSRQGQATDTQYF. The CDR3 DNA follows: TGTGCCAGCAGGTCCCGACAGGGCCAGGCGACAGATACGCAGTATTTT.

In this sample, this clonotype turned up a few times. The rearrangement joins TRBV5-1 to TRBJ2-1, with D perhaps matching TRBD1 or TRBD2 (6 bases each). Germline assignment: CDR1 SGHRS and CDR2 YFSETQ. This CDR3 region has 17 residues. Trimming removed 4 bases at V and 7 bases at J, with 24 bases between. The CDR3 loop is CASSRNPRLGGENEQFF. The CDR3, as DNA: TGCGCCAGCAGCCGTAACCCTCGACTAGGGGGAGAGAATGAGCAGTTCTTC.

This clonotype was counted a few times. The chain joins TRBV28 to TRBJ2-1, with 10 positions matching TRBD2. The ends lost 1 base at V and 1 base at J; junction bases unmatched: 1. The CDR3 spans 16 residues. Per the germline V gene, CDR1 is MDHEN and CDR2 is SYDVKM. The CDR3 DNA reads as TGTGCCAGCAGTTTATTGACTAGCGGGTCCTACAATGAGCAGTTCTTC. The encoded protein is CASSLLTSGSYNEQFF.

The chain links TRBV20-1 to TRBJ2-2; 9 bases match TRBD1. Germline-derived CDR1 and CDR2 are DFQATT and SNEGSKA (reference sequence). The CDR3 is made up of 14 amino acids. The CDR3 sequence: CSSRDRDFPGELFF. CDR3 coding DNA: TGCAGCAGCCGGGACAGGGATTTTCCCGGGGAGCTGTTTTTT.